This passage covers 5 T cell receptor beta chains from one sample sequenced in a study of PD-1 blockade in classical Hodgkin lymphoma (dated by TCRdb to 2020 to 2021). The time point tag for this specimen amounts to: cycle 2 day 1 (C2D1) of nivolumab. Every trial patient had relapsed after autologous stem cell transplantation, and cohorts A, B and C differed in prior brentuximab vedotin exposure. To prepare the library, the immunoSEQ multiplex PCR assay was applied. Here the immuneACCESS table is served through TCRdb, limited to in-frame sequences with V and J called. Missing clones are a known gap in these copies; in checked studies unresolved V genes cover under half, and the rest lacks a known reason. Here the sample has fewer than 30,000 clones; more than 80% occur a single time. The ten most abundant clones make up around 8.8% of the sample. The sample consisted of peripheral blood mononuclear cells (PBMCs), taken before the second cycle of nivolumab. Receptors were obtained from a human donor with classical Hodgkin lymphoma.

The chain carries TRBV4-3 and TRBJ1-1; maybe TRBD1 (5 bases). The length of the CDR3 is 15 residues. V was clipped by 0 bases and J by 3 bases, with 11 bases between them. The germline V gene has CDR1 LGHNA and CDR2 YSLEER. This CDR3 reads CASSQERGRDTEAFF. CDR3 DNA sequence: TGCGCCAGCAGCCAAGAACGGGGGAGGGACACTGAAGCTTTCTTT.

The V and J genes are TRBV6-6 and TRBJ2-7; 10 bases are shared with TRBD1. After removal of 0 bases from V and 3 bases from J, the junction contained 2 bases not matched to a gene. CDR3 length: 15 residues. CDR1 MNHNY and CDR2 SVGAGI come from the germline V gene (reference sequence). CDR3 protein: CASSYSGQGVYEQYF. Here the CDR3 DNA reads TGTGCCAGCAGTTACTCCGGACAGGGGGTCTACGAGCAGTACTTC.

The chain links TRBV5-6 to TRBJ2-7, with D tentatively TRBD2 (5 bases). Germline V gene sequence: CDR1 SGHDT, CDR2 YYEEEE. The CDR3 sequence is 14 residues long. V lost 1 base, J lost 5 bases, and 13 bases lay in between. CDR3 in amino acids: CASSLLRLGDEQYF. CDR3 bases: TGTGCCAGCAGCTTGCTTCGGCTGGGAGACGAGCAGTACTTC.

The chain is built from TRBV6-5 and TRBJ1-2; 9 nucleotides match TRBD1. V was pared by 6 bases and J by 8 bases, with 7 bases of the junction left unmatched. Germline lookup yields CDR1 MNHEY and CDR2 SVGAGI. The CDR3 is 13 amino acids. The CDR3 spells CASSKDRGRGYTF. CDR3 DNA sequence: TGTGCCAGCAGCAAGGACAGGGGTCGGGGCTACACCTTC.

This clone was detected once. The chain has TRBV9 and TRBJ2-7; 7 bases fit TRBD2. This CDR3 spans 14 amino acids. CDR1 and CDR2 from the germline V gene are SGDLS and YYNGEE. V was clipped by 6 bases and J by 4 bases; unmatched bases: 10. The CDR3 nucleotides are TGTGCCAGCACCGTGGGTCCTAGCGGATACGAGCAGTACTTC. The encoded protein is CASTVGPSGYEQYF. The full variable domain, completed using reference TRBV9 and TRBJ2-7, is DSGVTQTPKHLITATGQRVTLRCSPRSGDLSVYWYQQSLDQGLQFLIQYYNGEERAKGNILERFSAQQFPDLHSELNLSSLELGDSALYFCASTVGPSGYEQYFGPGTRLTVT.